One and the same sample provided the 12 T cell receptor beta chains below, sequenced in a study of memory CD4+ T cells and cytomegalovirus serostatus. The sort gate was single viable CD3+CD4+CD8-CD45RO+ cells for memory CD4+ T cells. The protocol was immunoSEQ multiplex PCR, while the TCRdb copy is restricted to in-frame clones and leaves out a portion. The sample records some 50,000 clones, 77% being singletons. Sequenced input: memory CD4+ T cells from blood. The receptors originated from an adult in good health and CMV-seronegative.

The chain carries TRBV6-1 and TRBJ1-2; TRBD1 aligns across 8 bases. V lost 6 bases, J lost 3 bases, and 6 bases stayed unmatched. This CDR3 contains 14 residues. From germline, CDR1 is MNHNS and CDR2 SASEGT. In DNA form, the CDR3 reads TGTGCCAGCAGCAGACAGGGGTTGGACTATGGCTACACCTTC. Protein: CASSRQGLDYGYTF.

The chain uses TRBV25-1 and TRBJ1-2; 12 bases align to TRBD1. The CDR3 length is 17 residues. Losses at the gene ends were 8 bases for V and 6 bases for J; bases not matched to a gene: 16. Germline V lookup: CDR1 MGHDK, CDR2 SYGVNS. This chain's CDR3 is CASSVFRSGQGADGYTF. The CDR3 bases are TGTGCCAGCTCTGTCTTTCGCTCGGGACAGGGGGCTGATGGCTACACCTTC.

CDR3 protein: CASIPGTGETEAFF. In DNA, the CDR3 is TGTGCCAGTATACCGGGAACAGGGGAGACTGAAGCTTTCTTT. V and J are TRBV2 and TRBJ1-1; 7 bases align to TRBD1. V lost 9 bases and J lost 5; bases outside the gene matches: 12. Germline V gives CDR1 SNHLY, CDR2 FYNNEI. The length of the CDR3 is 14 residues.

The chain combines TRBV5-1 with TRBJ2-1; no clear D. CDR3 length: 13 residues. In germline, CDR1 is SGHRS, CDR2 YFSETQ. V lost 0 bases to trimming and J lost 8 bases, with 9 bases between them. The DNA of the CDR3 is TGCGCCAGCAGCTTGGCCGGCAATTATGAGCAGTTCTTC. Translated, it gives CASSLAGNYEQFF. Full variable domain (rest looked up from reference TRBV5-1 and TRBJ2-1): KAGVTQTPRYLIKTRGQQVTLSCSPISGHRSVSWYQQTPGQGLQFLFEYFSETQRNKGNFPGRFSGRQFSNSRSEMNVSTLELGDSALYLCASSLAGNYEQFFGPGTRLTVL.

The rearrangement links TRBV28 to TRBJ2-1, with TRBD2 as a possible D gene (6 bases). Germline CDR1 reads MDHEN; CDR2 reads SYDVKM. CDR3 size: 12 residues. With 6 bases removed from V and 5 bases from J, the gap between germline ends came to 8 bases. CDR3 nucleotide sequence: TGTGCCAGCAGCCGGGGGAACAATGAGCAGTTCTTC. It is translated as CASSRGNNEQFF.

The chain carries TRBV30 and TRBJ2-3; possibly TRBD2 for D (6 bases). Germline V gene data show CDR1 as GTSNPN and CDR2 as SVGIG (reference sequence). Trimming stripped 5 bases from V and 0 bases from J, with 12 bases between. The CDR3 spans 14 residues. The CDR3 protein is CAWGGAGSTDTQYF. The DNA of the CDR3 is TGTGCCTGGGGGGGTGCGGGAAGCACAGATACGCAGTATTTT.

This clone is judged medium-sized. V and J are TRBV14 and TRBJ2-7; D gene unclear. Germline assignment: CDR1 SGHDN and CDR2 FVKESK. V lost 6 bases and J 1 base, leaving 13 bases between the germline ends. The CDR3 runs 14 residues. Here the CDR3 reads CASRVGEMSYEQYF. DNA for the CDR3: TGTGCCAGCAGGGTTGGGGAAATGTCCTACGAGCAGTACTTC.

This sequence joins TRBV6-1 and TRBJ1-6; possibly TRBD1 for D (6 bases). V was trimmed by 6 bases and J by 9 bases, leaving 18 bases between them. The CDR3 length is 15 residues. The germline V gene has CDR1 MNHNS and CDR2 SASEGT. CDR3 amino acids: CASSGGPGESSPLHF. In nucleotides, the CDR3 is TGTGCCAGCAGCGGGGGACCAGGGGAAAGTTCACCCCTCCACTTT.

This chain links TRBV10-3 with TRBJ1-1; the match to TRBD1 covers 7 bases. V shed 4 bases, J shed 3 bases, and the junction held 2 bases outside the gene matches. Germline CDR1 is ENHRY and CDR2 is SYGVKD. This CDR3 spans 13 amino acids. DNA for the CDR3: TGTGCCATCAGTGCCCAGGGGGACACTGAAGCTTTCTTT. Residues: CAISAQGDTEAFF.

The rearrangement joins TRBV11-1 to TRBJ2-3; tentative D call: TRBD1 (7 bases). This CDR3 contains 18 residues. V lost 0 bases and J lost 0, with 16 bases in between. Germline CDR1 and CDR2: SGHAT and FQDESV (reference sequence). CDR3 sequence reads: CASSLALMAGGSTDTQYF. Written as DNA, the CDR3 is TGTGCCAGCAGCTTAGCGCTAATGGCAGGGGGGAGCACAGATACGCAGTATTTT. Full variable domain (remainder filled in from reference TRBV11-1 and TRBJ2-3): EAEVAQSPRYKITEKSQAVAFWCDPISGHATLYWYRQILGQGPELLVQFQDESVVDDSQLPKDRFSAERLKGVDSTLKIQPAELGDSAMYLCASSLALMAGGSTDTQYFGPGTRLTVL.

The chain links TRBV2 to TRBJ2-6, with D tentatively TRBD1 (6 bases). CDR3 length: 17 residues. V shed 6 bases and J shed 1 base, with 16 bases lying between them. Germline V gives CDR1 SNHLY, CDR2 FYNNEI. CDR3 nucleotide sequence: TGTGCCAGCAGGGGGGACATACGCGTATCTGGGGCCAACGTCCTGACTTTC. Translating gives CASRGDIRVSGANVLTF.

V gene TRBV4-3 combines with J gene TRBJ1-2; D might be TRBD1 (5 bases). Between the trimmed V and J ends, which lost 1 base and 4 bases, there was a span of 10 bases. From germline, CDR1 is LGHNA and CDR2 YSLEER. The CDR3 extends over 14 amino acids. The CDR3 region is CASSQVSGSYGYTF. The CDR3 nucleotides are TGCGCCAGCAGCCAAGTTTCAGGGAGCTATGGCTACACCTTC.